The entry that follows covers one TCR beta chain sequence. Participant reports of clinical history set cohort assignment. Clones were read by immunoSEQ multiplex PCR, and TCRdb kept only the in-frame ones, dropping some. The table shows some 180,000 clones, with roughly 85% occurring only once. The data derive from a study of blood T cell repertoires in COVID-19. With 4 bases removed from V and 3 bases from J, the gap between germline ends came to 12 bases. CDR1 and CDR2 (germline): LGHDT, YNNKEL (reference sequence). This CDR3 comprises 14 residues. The specimen sequenced was PBMCs or T cells enriched from blood (not recorded which). V is TRBV3-1 (or the pseudogene TRBV3-2) and J is TRBJ1-1; D is undetermined. This TCR derives from a woman aged 70-85 years in a cohort exposed to, infected with or recovered from COVID-19 (not recorded which). The CDR3: CASSPQSGYTEAFF. The CDR3 DNA follows: TGTGCCAGCAGCCCTCAATCGGGATACACTGAAGCTTTCTTT.